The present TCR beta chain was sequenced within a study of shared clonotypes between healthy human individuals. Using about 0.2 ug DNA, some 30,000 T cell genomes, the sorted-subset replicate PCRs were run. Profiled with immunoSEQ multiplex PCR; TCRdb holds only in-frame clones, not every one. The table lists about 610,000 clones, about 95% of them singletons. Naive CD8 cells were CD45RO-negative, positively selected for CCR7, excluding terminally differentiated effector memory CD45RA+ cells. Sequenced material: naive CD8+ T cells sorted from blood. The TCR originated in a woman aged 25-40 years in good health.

CDR3 nucleotides: TGTGCCAGCGCCGAGCGGTGGGGAAACACTGAAGCTTTCTTT. The encoded protein is CASAERWGNTEAFF. The chain joins TRBV27 to TRBJ1-1; D remains unclear. CDR3 length equals 14 residues. Trimming took 8 bases from V and 2 from J, leaving 15 bases between them. Germline CDR1 is MNHEY and CDR2 is SMNVEV (reference sequence).